The rows below give T cell receptor beta chains drawn from one sample of a study of blood T cell repertoires in COVID-19. The method was immunoSEQ multiplex PCR; TCRdb's version includes in-frame clones alone and lacks a portion of them. The sample lists roughly 120,000 clones, more than 60% seen once, with around 2.5% in the top ten. Sequencing was carried out using peripheral blood. All receptors come from a man in his fifties with acute or convalescent COVID-19. The CDR3 runs from the conserved cysteine through the conserved F or W. The order of the fields is V gene, D gene, J gene, clone size, CDR3 length, CDR3 DNA, CDR3 protein. A D gene is named only where the DNA matches it firmly. Some rows mark clone size as missing; the rest say once, few, many or name a class of expanded clone.

V gene: TRBV6-5; D gene: TRBD1; J gene: TRBJ1-6; clone size: -; CDR3 length: 13; CDR3 DNA: TGTGCCAGCAAAAGGACAGGGGTCTCACCCCTCCACTTT; CDR3 protein: CASKRTGVSPLHF
V gene: TRBV30; D gene: -; J gene: TRBJ1-3; clone size: -; CDR3 length: 13; CDR3 DNA: TGTGCCTGGAGTGGGGGGGATGGAAACACCATATATTTT; CDR3 protein: CAWSGGDGNTIYF
V gene: TRBV18; D gene: TRBD1; J gene: TRBJ2-7; clone size: few; CDR3 length: 11; CDR3 DNA: TGTGCCAGCGGACAGGGCTACGAGCAGTACTTC; CDR3 protein: CASGQGYEQYF
V gene: TRBV11-2; D gene: -; J gene: TRBJ2-7; clone size: few; CDR3 length: 15; CDR3 DNA: TGTGCCAGCAGCTTAGGACAGGTGAGCTCCTACGAGCAGTACTTC; CDR3 protein: CASSLGQVSSYEQYF
V gene: TRBV2; D gene: TRBD1; J gene: TRBJ1-6; clone size: -; CDR3 length: 14; CDR3 DNA: TGTGCCAGCAGTGTTAACAGGGGTCGTTCACCCCTCCACTTT; CDR3 protein: CASSVNRGRSPLHF
V gene: TRBV9; D gene: TRBD1; J gene: TRBJ1-2; clone size: -; CDR3 length: 13; CDR3 DNA: TGTGCCAGCAGCGTAGACAGGGGGTATGGCTACACCTTC; CDR3 protein: CASSVDRGYGYTF
V gene: TRBV13; D gene: -; J gene: TRBJ1-6; clone size: once; CDR3 length: 13; CDR3 DNA: TGTGCCAGCAGCTTAGAGGGGGAATCACCCCTCCACTTT; CDR3 protein: CASSLEGESPLHF
V gene: TRBV19; D gene: -; J gene: TRBJ1-2; clone size: few; CDR3 length: 11; CDR3 DNA: TGTGCCAGTAGTATCGGAGTTTGGTACACCTTC; CDR3 protein: CASSIGVWYTF
V gene: TRBV19; D gene: -; J gene: TRBJ1-2; clone size: -; CDR3 length: 13; CDR3 DNA: TGTGCCACCTCGAGGGAGCAGGGGTATGGCTACACCTTC; CDR3 protein: CATSREQGYGYTF
V gene: TRBV10-1; D gene: TRBD2; J gene: TRBJ2-1; clone size: -; CDR3 length: 13; CDR3 DNA: TGCGCCAGCAGTGCGGGAGGGAGCGATGAGCAGTTCTTC; CDR3 protein: CASSAGGSDEQFF
V gene: TRBV7-9; D gene: -; J gene: TRBJ1-2; clone size: few; CDR3 length: 13; CDR3 DNA: TGTGCCAGCAGCTTAGCCAGGGCCGGAGGCTACACCTTC; CDR3 protein: CASSLARAGGYTF
V gene: TRBV7-6; D gene: -; J gene: TRBJ1-2; clone size: -; CDR3 length: 15; CDR3 DNA: TGTGCCAGCAGCTCAAGTCCCCTCAATAGGGAGGGCTACACCTTC; CDR3 protein: CASSSSPLNREGYTF
V gene: TRBV5-1; D gene: -; J gene: TRBJ1-1; clone size: few; CDR3 length: 15; CDR3 DNA: TGCGCCAGCAGCTTGGGGATCGGGGGGAACACTGAAGCTTTCTTT; CDR3 protein: CASSLGIGGNTEAFF
V gene: TRBV5-1; D gene: TRBD2; J gene: TRBJ2-5; clone size: -; CDR3 length: 16; CDR3 DNA: TGCGCCAGCAGCGGCGGGGGGCCTGGGGACCAAGAGACCCAGTACTTC; CDR3 protein: CASSGGGPGDQETQYF
V gene: TRBV28; D gene: -; J gene: TRBJ2-5; clone size: -; CDR3 length: 14; CDR3 DNA: TGTGCCAGCAGGATTCAGGGCCTTGGGGAGACCCAGTACTTC; CDR3 protein: CASRIQGLGETQYF
V gene: TRBV11-2; D gene: TRBD2; J gene: TRBJ2-5; clone size: -; CDR3 length: 15; CDR3 DNA: TGTGCCAGCGTTAGAGCGGGGGCCCCCCAGGAGACCCAGTACTTC; CDR3 protein: CASVRAGAPQETQYF
V gene: TRBV6-6; D gene: TRBD1; J gene: TRBJ1-2; clone size: once; CDR3 length: 14; CDR3 DNA: TGTGCCAGCAGTTCACAGGGGGCTTTGAATGGCTACACCTTC; CDR3 protein: CASSSQGALNGYTF
V gene: TRBV5-1; D gene: -; J gene: TRBJ1-1; clone size: once; CDR3 length: 15; CDR3 DNA: TGCGCCAGCAGCTTTGCCCGGGACAAGTGGACTGAAGCTTTCTTT; CDR3 protein: CASSFARDKWTEAFF
V gene: TRBV9; D gene: TRBD2; J gene: TRBJ2-1; clone size: -; CDR3 length: 16; CDR3 DNA: TGTGCCAGCAGCGTAGACGGGACTAGCGGCCACAATGAGCAGTTCTTC; CDR3 protein: CASSVDGTSGHNEQFF
V gene: TRBV6-1; D gene: TRBD1; J gene: TRBJ1-5; clone size: once; CDR3 length: 14; CDR3 DNA: TGTGCCAGCAGTGAAGGGACAGGTAGACAGCCCCAGCATTTT; CDR3 protein: CASSEGTGRQPQHF
V gene: TRBV9; D gene: TRBD1; J gene: TRBJ2-7; clone size: -; CDR3 length: 15; CDR3 DNA: TGTGCCAGCAGCTCCCGCCCGACAGGGGGGGACGAGCAGTACTTC; CDR3 protein: CASSSRPTGGDEQYF
V gene: TRBV18; D gene: TRBD1; J gene: TRBJ2-7; clone size: -; CDR3 length: 14; CDR3 DNA: TGTGCCAGCTCAGAGGACAGGGGGGCCTACGAGCAGTACTTC; CDR3 protein: CASSEDRGAYEQYF
V gene: TRBV5-6; D gene: -; J gene: TRBJ1-1; clone size: -; CDR3 length: 11; CDR3 DNA: TGTGCCAGCAGCTGGGGAGGTGTAGCTTTCTTT; CDR3 protein: CASSWGGVAFF
V gene: TRBV2; D gene: TRBD1; J gene: TRBJ2-2; clone size: -; CDR3 length: 15; CDR3 DNA: TGTGCCAGCACCACGGACAGGACGAACACCGGGGAGCTGTTTTTT; CDR3 protein: CASTTDRTNTGELFF
V gene: TRBV7-8; D gene: TRBD2; J gene: TRBJ2-3; clone size: once; CDR3 length: 22; CDR3 DNA: TGTGCCAGCAGCTTGGAGATACAGGGGCCGGGACTAGCGGGAGGGAGGTCAGATACGCAGTATTTT; CDR3 protein: CASSLEIQGPGLAGGRSDTQYF
V gene: TRBV2; D gene: TRBD2; J gene: TRBJ2-3; clone size: -; CDR3 length: 16; CDR3 DNA: TGTGCCAGCAGTCGCAACCTAGCGGGGATCACAGATACGCAGTATTTT; CDR3 protein: CASSRNLAGITDTQYF
V gene: TRBV5-4; D gene: TRBD1; J gene: TRBJ1-2; clone size: -; CDR3 length: 15; CDR3 DNA: TGTGCCAGCAGCTTCCCGGGACAGGGTCTCTATGGCTACACCTTC; CDR3 protein: CASSFPGQGLYGYTF
V gene: TRBV5-4; D gene: -; J gene: TRBJ2-1; clone size: -; CDR3 length: 14; CDR3 DNA: TGTGCCAGCAGCGGCGGGATGGTAACCAATGAGCAGTTCTTC; CDR3 protein: CASSGGMVTNEQFF
V gene: TRBV7-9; D gene: -; J gene: TRBJ2-2; clone size: -; CDR3 length: 16; CDR3 DNA: TGTGCCAGCAGCCCCTCGCTCGGGGGGAACACCGGGGAGCTGTTTTTT; CDR3 protein: CASSPSLGGNTGELFF
V gene: TRBV5-6; D gene: -; J gene: TRBJ1-4; clone size: -; CDR3 length: 16; CDR3 DNA: TGTGCCAGCACCGGATCTAGGCACTGGCCTACTGAAAAACTGTTTTTT; CDR3 protein: CASTGSRHWPTEKLFF
V gene: TRBV10-3; D gene: TRBD1; J gene: TRBJ1-1; clone size: -; CDR3 length: 14; CDR3 DNA: TGTGCCATCAGGAGACAGGGGGCGGCCACTGAAGCTTTCTTT; CDR3 protein: CAIRRQGAATEAFF
V gene: TRBV4-2; D gene: -; J gene: TRBJ2-6; clone size: -; CDR3 length: 18; CDR3 DNA: TGTGCCAGCAGCCAAGATCCTAGGGGCCCTAGAGGGGCCAACGTCCTGACTTTC; CDR3 protein: CASSQDPRGPRGANVLTF
V gene: TRBV10-3; D gene: -; J gene: TRBJ1-6; clone size: -; CDR3 length: 15; CDR3 DNA: TGTGCCATCAGCGATCTTAACAGGGACGAGTCACCCCTCCACTTT; CDR3 protein: CAISDLNRDESPLHF
V gene: TRBV3-1/TRBV3-2; D gene: -; J gene: TRBJ2-7; clone size: -; CDR3 length: 16; CDR3 DNA: TGTGCCAGCAGCCAAGATGTGGGCAGGGCCTCCTACGAGCAGTACTTC; CDR3 protein: CASSQDVGRASYEQYF
V gene: TRBV7-4; D gene: -; J gene: TRBJ1-5; clone size: few; CDR3 length: 18; CDR3 DNA: TGTGCCAGCAGCTTAGAGCGGGCGGGTAAGGCCCCCAATCAGCCCCAGCATTTT; CDR3 protein: CASSLERAGKAPNQPQHF
V gene: TRBV4-1; D gene: -; J gene: TRBJ2-4; clone size: once; CDR3 length: 17; CDR3 DNA: TGCGCCAGCAGCCAAGATTGGGGGACATTAGCCAAAAACATTCAGTACTTC; CDR3 protein: CASSQDWGTLAKNIQYF
V gene: TRBV27; D gene: TRBD1; J gene: TRBJ2-3; clone size: -; CDR3 length: 14; CDR3 DNA: TGTGCCAGCAGTTCAAACAGGGGCCCAGATACGCAGTATTTT; CDR3 protein: CASSSNRGPDTQYF
V gene: TRBV15; D gene: -; J gene: TRBJ2-7; clone size: -; CDR3 length: 14; CDR3 DNA: TGTGCCACCAGCAGAGATAGAGGAGTGTACGAGCAGTACTTC; CDR3 protein: CATSRDRGVYEQYF
V gene: TRBV5-1; D gene: TRBD2; J gene: TRBJ2-1; clone size: -; CDR3 length: 12; CDR3 DNA: TGCGCCAGCACTCAGGGAGGGACTGAGCAGTTCTTC; CDR3 protein: CASTQGGTEQFF
V gene: TRBV29-1; D gene: -; J gene: TRBJ2-2; clone size: -; CDR3 length: 14; CDR3 DNA: TGCAGCGTCTCTCCCGGGACACGCACCGGGGAGCTGTTTTTT; CDR3 protein: CSVSPGTRTGELFF